Presented here are 17 T cell receptor beta chains from one specimen sequenced in a study of cytomegalovirus exposure and HLA in healthy donors. The data were produced by immunoSEQ multiplex PCR, yet TCRdb's version contains in-frame clones alone and is incomplete. The table lists a few hundred thousand clones, around 88% of them singletons. Material: PBMCs. The receptor set was obtained from a woman aged 18 to 35 in good health and CMV-seronegative.

The chain couples TRBV7-9 to TRBJ2-1; D gene unclear. The CDR3 is 14 residues long. Germline V lookup: CDR1 SEHNR, CDR2 FQNEAQ (reference sequence). Deletions cut 4 bases from V and 0 bases from J, with 7 bases between. The CDR3 loop is CASSSPSSYNEQFF. CDR3 sequence (DNA): TGTGCCAGCAGCTCACCCAGCTCCTACAATGAGCAGTTCTTC.

This clone showed up just a few times. This chain uses TRBV19 with TRBJ2-7; D is uncertain. The V end lost 4 bases, the J end lost 1 base, and 8 bases lay between the germline ends. Germline V gene sequence: CDR1 LNHDA, CDR2 SQIVND (reference sequence). The CDR3 is 13 amino acids. The CDR3 bases are TGTGCCAGTAGTACTACCAGGTCCTACGAGCAGTACTTC. This gives the protein CASSTTRSYEQYF. Full variable domain (remainder filled in from reference TRBV19 and TRBJ2-7): DGGITQSPKYLFRKEGQNVTLSCEQNLNHDAMYWYRQDPGQGLRLIYYSQIVNDFQKGDIAEGYSVSREKKESFPLTVTSAQKNPTAFYLCASSTTRSYEQYFGPGTRLTVT.

This clone was seen a handful of times. The chain uses TRBV19 and TRBJ2-7; TRBD2 agrees at 7 bases. Looked up from germline, CDR1 is LNHDA and CDR2 is SQIVND (reference sequence). The CDR3 extends over 13 amino acids. Losses at the gene ends were 5 bases for V and 2 bases for J; bases not matched to a gene: 3. CDR3 coding DNA: TGTGCCAGTAGTGTCGGACTAGCCTACGAGCAGTACTTC. This sequence encodes CASSVGLAYEQYF.

The chain employs TRBV10-3 and TRBJ2-7; the match to TRBD1 covers 11 bases. CDR1 is ENHRY and CDR2 is SYGVKD in the germline V gene. V lost 6 bases and J lost 5; bases outside the gene matches: 6. The CDR3 is 14 residues long. This chain's CDR3 is CAIRPGTGGNEQYF. The CDR3 nucleotides read TGTGCCATCAGACCCGGGACAGGGGGAAACGAGCAGTACTTC.

This chain connects TRBV28 to TRBJ1-2, with a possible D match to TRBD1 (6 bases). The CDR3 runs 13 residues. Germline CDR1 and CDR2: MDHEN and SYDVKM. V was cut by 2 bases and J by 4 bases, with 8 bases left in between. The CDR3 is CASSLADSYGYTF. In DNA form, the CDR3 reads TGTGCCAGCAGTTTAGCGGACAGCTATGGCTACACCTTC.

This chain uses TRBV9 with TRBJ2-2; TRBD1 might be the D (5 bases). Germline V gene lookup returns CDR1 SGDLS and CDR2 YYNGEE. Trimming stripped 0 bases from V and 0 bases from J, with 9 bases between. This CDR3 spans 16 amino acids. CDR3 in DNA: TGTGCCAGCAGCGTAGCGCAGGGTCCGAACACCGGGGAGCTGTTTTTT. Its protein is CASSVAQGPNTGELFF.

This clone was detected once. The chain combines TRBV9 with TRBJ2-1, with 12 bases fitting TRBD2. Trimming took 4 bases from V and 3 from J; bases not matched to a gene: 8. Germline CDR1 is SGDLS and CDR2 is YYNGEE. The CDR3 consists of 17 residues. CDR3 sequence: CASSPGLAGHFYNEQFF. The CDR3 DNA follows: TGTGCCAGCAGCCCAGGACTAGCGGGACATTTCTACAATGAGCAGTTCTTC.

The chain is built from TRBV5-6 and TRBJ1-1; TRBD1 is a possible D gene (6 bases). Germline-derived CDR1 and CDR2 are SGHDT and YYEEEE. The CDR3 is made up of 14 amino acids. Trimming removed 0 bases at V and 6 bases at J, with 12 bases between. As DNA, the CDR3 is TGTGCCAGCAGCTTGGGTAACAGGGTCGCTGAAGCTTTCTTT. It codes for CASSLGNRVAEAFF.

The chain carries TRBV5-4 and TRBJ2-5, with D maybe TRBD2 (6 bases). The CDR3 runs to 13 residues. Trimming removed 0 bases at V and 4 bases at J, with 7 bases between. Germline loops: CDR1 SGHNT, CDR2 YYREEE (reference sequence). The CDR3 region has the DNA TGTGCCAGCAGCTTGGCAGCGGGAGAGACCCAGTACTTC. Translated: CASSLAAGETQYF.

This clone showed up just a few times. The CDR3 region is CASSMGRIDEQYF. The CDR3 DNA reads TGTGCCAGTAGTATGGGGCGGATCGACGAGCAGTACTTC. The chain recombines TRBV19 with TRBJ2-7, with TRBD1 as a possible D gene (5 bases). The germline V and J ends were trimmed by 3 bases and 5 bases, with 11 bases remaining between them. This CDR3 is built from 13 residues. Germline-derived CDR1 and CDR2 are LNHDA and SQIVND (reference sequence).

The V gene is TRBV6-6, the J gene TRBJ2-1, with D maybe TRBD2 (6 bases). Trimming took 5 bases from V and 4 from J, leaving 12 bases between them. CDR1 is MNHNY and CDR2 is SVGAGI in the germline V gene (reference sequence). The CDR3 has 14 amino acids. Here the CDR3 reads CASSARDSYNEQFF. The CDR3 DNA is TGTGCCAGCAGTGCCCGGGACTCTTACAATGAGCAGTTCTTC.

In its sample, this clone was seen a few times. The J gene is TRBJ2-1, the V gene TRBV27; 7 nucleotides align to TRBD2. The germline CDR1 and CDR2 sequences are MNHEY and SMNVEV (reference sequence). The ends lost 4 bases at V and 3 bases at J; junction bases unmatched: 3. The CDR3 has 14 residues. DNA for the CDR3: TGTGCCAGCAGTTCGGGGGGAGGCTACAATGAGCAGTTCTTC. Residues: CASSSGGGYNEQFF.

The chain recombines TRBV4-1 with TRBJ2-7, with D unclear. V was pared by 1 base and J by 1 base, with 11 bases between. There are 15 residues in the CDR3. The germline CDR1 and CDR2 sequences are MGHRA and YSYEKL. CDR3 loop: CASSQARVSSYEQYF. CDR3 sequence (DNA): TGCGCCAGCAGCCAAGCCCGGGTGTCGTCCTACGAGCAGTACTTC.

This chain connects TRBV2 to TRBJ2-7, with TRBD2 as a possible D gene (6 bases). The CDR3 contains 12 residues. Germline loops: CDR1 SNHLY, CDR2 FYNNEI. V was pared by 8 bases and J by 0 bases, with 8 bases between. CDR3 loop: CASGGSSYEQYF. In nucleotides, the CDR3 is TGTGCCAGCGGGGGGAGCTCCTACGAGCAGTACTTC.

This clone was seen once. This chain joins TRBV30 and TRBJ2-7; 11 bases match TRBD2. Germline trimming cut 5 bases from V and 4 bases from J; bases unmatched to any gene: 7. The CDR3 sequence is 14 residues long. Per germline, CDR1 GTSNPN and CDR2 SVGIG (reference sequence). CDR3 sequence (DNA): TGTGCCTGGCATAGCGGGAGGGGTCTATACGAGCAGTACTTC. The encoded protein is CAWHSGRGLYEQYF.

The J gene is TRBJ2-5, the V gene TRBV7-3; 9 bases map to TRBD2. Germline CDR1 SGHTA, CDR2 FQGTGA. There are 16 residues in the CDR3. V gave up 3 bases and J gave up 5 bases; unmatched junction bases: 10. In nucleotides, the CDR3 is TGTGCCAGCAGCTTCGACGCGGGAGGGGAGCATGAGACCCAGTACTTC. Its protein is CASSFDAGGEHETQYF.

CDR3 in amino acids: CASSIEGGRGNQPQHF. DNA for the CDR3: TGTGCCAGTAGTATAGAAGGGGGTCGGGGCAATCAGCCCCAGCATTTT. This rearrangement joins TRBV19 to TRBJ1-5; tentative D call: TRBD1 (6 bases). CDR1 is LNHDA, CDR2 SQIVND, per germline (reference sequence). V lost 0 bases, J lost 2 bases, and 11 bases lay in between. The CDR3 is made up of 16 amino acids.